This TCR beta chain was sequenced for a study of early T cells in non-severe SARS-CoV-2 infection. Study summary: Alpha and beta chains were unpaired, from unsorted whole-blood bulk RNA.

This CDR3 region has 15 residues. Germline CDR1 and CDR2: KGHDR and SFDVKD. V lost 3 bases and J lost 3, with 13 bases in between. TCRdb fed the 5' RACE reads into MiXCR, producing one record per CDR3 protein. Of 57,000 or so distinct CDR3 sequences listed, more than 10% are singletons. The source material was whole blood, sampled at baseline. The rearrangement links TRBV24-1 to TRBJ2-5; tentative D call: TRBD1 (6 bases). The origin of this receptor is an adult who was a healthcare worker with PCR-confirmed SARS-CoV-2 infection or an uninfected control (not recorded which). The donor label of this sample is uncertain. CDR3 coding DNA: TGTGCCACCAGTGATCCGACAGGTAACGAAGAGACCCAGTACTTC. Its protein is CATSDPTGNEETQYF.